Detailed here is one TCR beta chain. What it recognizes is unknown. The sample originates from a study of a mutant IDH1 vaccine in newly diagnosed glioma. Across the study: In some groups vaccination began 4-6 weeks post-radiotherapy; others received it with temozolomide. Patients got radiotherapy, temozolomide, or both beforehand, and most got both.

The table came from immunoSEQ multiplex PCR; TCRdb's copy has only in-frame clones and leaves some out. The data hold about 82,000 clones, with approximately 85% observed a single time. Time point indicated: week 23, last vaccination. It was 300 ug of mutant IDH1 20-mer peptide that made up each vaccine dose, given with topical imiquimod. New IDH1-mutant, ATRX-lost WHO grade 3 or 4 astrocytomas occurred in donors. The CDR3 is 16 amino acids. CDR1 SGHNT and CDR2 YYREEE come from the germline V gene (reference sequence). V lost 0 bases and J lost 1; bases outside the gene matches: 3. V and J are TRBV5-4 and TRBJ2-1; 8 bases line up with TRBD2. The starting material was PBMCs, obtained from a glioma patient whose treatment included an IDH1 peptide vaccine. The receptor was isolated from a man aged 25 to 40 with glioma. Some clones in this sample may be carry-over from other donors' samples. The CDR3 DNA reads as TGTGCCAGCAGCTTGGGTGGCGGGGGGTCCTACAATGAGCAGTTCTTC. Its translation is CASSLGGGGSYNEQFF.